This paragraph reports one T cell receptor beta chain. This clone has more than one count but fewer than ten. Which antigen it targets is not known. No clone much larger than this one lies a single base away; base qualities are absent. The sample originates from a study of preoperative IRX-2 immunotherapy in early breast cancer (dated by TCRdb to between 2019 and 2020). Library creation used the immunoSEQ multiplex PCR assay. This is the immuneACCESS table as TCRdb keeps it, with only in-frame sequences that have V and J called. A part of the clones is gone; compared with another copy, unresolved V genes explain less than half, and the rest is unexplained. The sample table holds around 10,000 clones, of which over 80% were seen once. 5.6% of the sample is in the top ten clones. What this sample's treatment or condition label stands for: preoperative locoregional IRX-2 cytokine immunotherapy. The samples were obtained from a phase Ib study that tested preoperative, locoregional IRX-2 cytokine immunotherapy designed to prime immune responses. Before surgery, IRX-2 was given to the donors, who were patients with early-stage breast cancer.

CDR1 SGHNT and CDR2 YENEEA are derived from the germline V gene. At the junction V is shortened by 5 bases and J by 8 bases; bases outside the gene matches: 10. The CDR3 numbers 14 residues from cysteine through phenylalanine. Kept here is only the CDR3 DNA, which spans 42 bases and is read in frame from base 1. The TCR originated in a human donor with breast cancer. The sequencing here drew on lymph node tissue, taken before IRX-2 immunotherapy. The sequence links TRBV11-3 to TRBJ1-2, with 8 central nucleotides matching TRBD1. Here the CDR3 is given as CASSITGTGWGYTF. The DNA sequence is TGTGCCAGCAGCATAACCGGGACAGGTTGGGGCTACACCTTC.